This TCR beta chain was found in a study of OX40 agonist ivuxolimab in advanced cancers. At the level of the study: A mean age of approximately 60 years, range 23 to 79, was recorded, and over 65% were male. Around 40% of patients had received prior checkpoint inhibitor therapy.

Using immunoSEQ multiplex PCR, the repertoire was profiled, and TCRdb retains in-frame clones only, with some absent. The sample gives tens of thousands of clones, under 90% of which show up once; roughly 7.1% is in the top ten. The ends were cut back, 0 bases at V and 0 bases at J, with 13 bases in the middle. This CDR3 is built from 17 residues. Germline lookup yields CDR1 SGHDT and CDR2 YYEEEE. The sample in question was CD4+ or CD8+ T cells sorted from blood, obtained in a trial of the OX40 agonist ivuxolimab. The chain links TRBV5-6 to TRBJ1-5; tentatively, D is TRBD1 (6 bases). The TCR originated in an adult with an advanced solid tumor such as melanoma, head and neck, liver or kidney cancer. The CDR3 is CASSLVGADNSNQPQHF. CDR3 DNA: TGTGCCAGCAGCTTGGTGGGGGCAGACAATAGCAATCAGCCCCAGCATTTT.